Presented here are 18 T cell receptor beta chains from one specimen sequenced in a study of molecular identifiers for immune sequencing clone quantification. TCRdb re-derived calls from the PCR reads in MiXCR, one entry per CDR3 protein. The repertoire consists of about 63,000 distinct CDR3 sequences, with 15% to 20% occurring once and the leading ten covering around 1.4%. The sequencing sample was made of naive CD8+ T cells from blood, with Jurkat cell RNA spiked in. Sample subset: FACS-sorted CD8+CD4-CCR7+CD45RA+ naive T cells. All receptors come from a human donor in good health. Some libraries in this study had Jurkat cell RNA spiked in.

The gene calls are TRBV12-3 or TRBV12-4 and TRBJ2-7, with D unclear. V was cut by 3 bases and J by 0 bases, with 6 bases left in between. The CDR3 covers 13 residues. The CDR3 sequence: CASSLHISYEQYF. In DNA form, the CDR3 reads TGTGCCAGCAGTTTGCACATCTCCTACGAGCAGTACTTC.

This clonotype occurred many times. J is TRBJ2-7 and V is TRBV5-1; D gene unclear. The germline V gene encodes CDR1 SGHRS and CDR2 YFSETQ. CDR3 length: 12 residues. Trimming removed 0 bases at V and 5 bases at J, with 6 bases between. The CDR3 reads CASSLGRDEQYF. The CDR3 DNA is TGCGCCAGCAGCTTGGGGCGCGACGAGCAGTACTTC.

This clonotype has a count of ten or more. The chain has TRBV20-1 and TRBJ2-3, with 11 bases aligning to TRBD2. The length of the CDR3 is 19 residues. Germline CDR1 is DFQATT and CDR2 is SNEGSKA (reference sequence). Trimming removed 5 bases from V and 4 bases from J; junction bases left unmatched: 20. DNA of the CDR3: TGCAGTGCTCCCCCGAAGGGACTAGCGGAAGTTTGGGACTCAGATACGCAGTATTTT. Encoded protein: CSAPPKGLAEVWDSDTQYF.

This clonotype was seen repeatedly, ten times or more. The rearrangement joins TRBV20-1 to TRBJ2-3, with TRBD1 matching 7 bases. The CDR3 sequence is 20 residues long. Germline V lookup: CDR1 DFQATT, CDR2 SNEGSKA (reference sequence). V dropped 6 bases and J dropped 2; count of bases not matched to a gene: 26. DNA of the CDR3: TGCAGTGCGACCGCCCTTGGACAGGACCTAATTAGTCACACCACAGATACGCAGTATTTT. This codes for CSATALGQDLISHTTDTQYF.

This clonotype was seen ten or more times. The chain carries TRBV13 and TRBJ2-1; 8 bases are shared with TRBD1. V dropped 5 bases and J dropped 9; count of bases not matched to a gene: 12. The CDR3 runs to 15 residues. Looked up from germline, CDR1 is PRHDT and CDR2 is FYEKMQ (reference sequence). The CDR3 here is CASSPQDRVTGEQFF. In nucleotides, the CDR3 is TGTGCCAGCAGCCCCCAGGACAGGGTCACGGGTGAGCAGTTCTTC.

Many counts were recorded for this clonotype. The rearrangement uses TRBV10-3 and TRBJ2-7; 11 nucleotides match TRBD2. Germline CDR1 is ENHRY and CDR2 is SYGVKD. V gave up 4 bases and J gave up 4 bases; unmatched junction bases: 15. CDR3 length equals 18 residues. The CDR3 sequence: CAISGLAGPVGKKYEQYF. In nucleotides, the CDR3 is TGTGCCATCAGTGGACTAGCGGGACCGGTGGGGAAAAAGTACGAGCAGTACTTC.

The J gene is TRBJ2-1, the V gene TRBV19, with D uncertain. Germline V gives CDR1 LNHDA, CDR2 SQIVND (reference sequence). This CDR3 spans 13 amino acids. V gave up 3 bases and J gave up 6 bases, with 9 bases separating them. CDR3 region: CASSMAAINEQFF. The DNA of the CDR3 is TGTGCCAGTAGTATGGCAGCTATCAATGAGCAGTTCTTC.

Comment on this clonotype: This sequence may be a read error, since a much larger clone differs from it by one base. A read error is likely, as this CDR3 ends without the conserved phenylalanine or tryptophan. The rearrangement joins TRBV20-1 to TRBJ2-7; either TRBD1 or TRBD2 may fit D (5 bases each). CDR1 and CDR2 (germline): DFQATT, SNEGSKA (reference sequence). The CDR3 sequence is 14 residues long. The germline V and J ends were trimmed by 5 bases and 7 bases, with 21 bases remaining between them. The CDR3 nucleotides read TGCAGTGCTCCTGGCCGGGACCTGCTGAGGGAGCAGTACTAC. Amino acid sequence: CSAPGRDLLREQYY.

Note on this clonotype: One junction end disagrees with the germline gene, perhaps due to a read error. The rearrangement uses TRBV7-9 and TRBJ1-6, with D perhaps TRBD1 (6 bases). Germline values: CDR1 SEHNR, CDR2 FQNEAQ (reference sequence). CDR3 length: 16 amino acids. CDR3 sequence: CASSLAPGEQNSPFHF. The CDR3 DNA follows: TGTGCCAGCAGCTTAGCTCCAGGGGAACAGAATTCACCCTTCCACTTT. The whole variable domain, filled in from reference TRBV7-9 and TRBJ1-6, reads DTGVSQNPRHKITKRGQNVTFRCDPISEHNRLYWYRQTLGQGPEFLTYFQNEAQLEKSRLLSDRFSAERPKGSFSTLEIQRTEQGDSAMYLCASSLAPGEQNSPFHFGNGTRLTVT.

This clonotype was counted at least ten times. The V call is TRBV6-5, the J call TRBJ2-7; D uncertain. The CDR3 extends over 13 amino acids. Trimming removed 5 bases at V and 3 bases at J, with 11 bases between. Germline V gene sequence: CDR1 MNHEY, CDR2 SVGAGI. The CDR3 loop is CASSPREVYEQYF. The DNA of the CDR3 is TGTGCCAGCAGTCCCCGCGAGGTCTACGAGCAGTACTTC.

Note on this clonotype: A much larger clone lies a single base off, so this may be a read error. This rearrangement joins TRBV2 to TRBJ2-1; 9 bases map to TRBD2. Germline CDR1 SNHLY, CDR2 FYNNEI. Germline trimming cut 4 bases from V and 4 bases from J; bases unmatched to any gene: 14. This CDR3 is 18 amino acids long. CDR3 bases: TGTGCCAGCAGTGGGCTCGGGACTAGCAGGGGCCAATACAATGAGCAGTTCTTC. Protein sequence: CASSGLGTSRGQYNEQFF.

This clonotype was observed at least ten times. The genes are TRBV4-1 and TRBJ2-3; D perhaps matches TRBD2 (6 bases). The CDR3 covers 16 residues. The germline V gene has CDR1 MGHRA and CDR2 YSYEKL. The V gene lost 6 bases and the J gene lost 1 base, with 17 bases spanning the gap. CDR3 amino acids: CASSQAAGPGTDTQYF. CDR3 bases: TGCGCCAGCAGTCAGGCTGCGGGACCCGGCACAGATACGCAGTATTTT.

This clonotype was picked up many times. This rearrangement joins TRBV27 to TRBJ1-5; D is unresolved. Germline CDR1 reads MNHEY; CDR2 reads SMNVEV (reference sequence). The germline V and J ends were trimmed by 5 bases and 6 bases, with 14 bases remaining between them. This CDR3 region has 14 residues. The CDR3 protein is CASSLTAGSQPQHF. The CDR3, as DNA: TGTGCCAGCAGTCTAACAGCGGGTAGTCAGCCCCAGCATTTT.

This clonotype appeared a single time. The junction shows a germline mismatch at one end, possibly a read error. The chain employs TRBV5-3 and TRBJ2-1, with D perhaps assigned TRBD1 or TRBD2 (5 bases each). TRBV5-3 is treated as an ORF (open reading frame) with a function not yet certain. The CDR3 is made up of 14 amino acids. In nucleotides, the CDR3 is TGTGCCAGCAGCTTGTCCGGGGCTAGCAATGAGCAGTTCTTC. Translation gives CASSLSGASNEQFF.

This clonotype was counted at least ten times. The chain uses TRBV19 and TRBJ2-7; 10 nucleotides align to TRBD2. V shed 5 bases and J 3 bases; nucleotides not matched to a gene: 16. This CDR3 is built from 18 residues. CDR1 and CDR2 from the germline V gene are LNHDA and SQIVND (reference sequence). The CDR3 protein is CASSAAQHPSGSLYEQYF. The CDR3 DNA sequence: TGTGCCAGTAGTGCGGCCCAGCACCCTAGCGGGAGCCTCTACGAGCAGTACTTC.

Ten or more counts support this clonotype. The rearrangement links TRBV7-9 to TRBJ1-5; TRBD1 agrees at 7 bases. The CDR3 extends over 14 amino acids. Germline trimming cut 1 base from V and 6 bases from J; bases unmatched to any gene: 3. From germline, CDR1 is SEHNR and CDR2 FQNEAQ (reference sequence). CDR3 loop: CASSLEGAPQPQHF. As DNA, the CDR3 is TGTGCCAGCAGCTTAGAGGGGGCGCCTCAGCCCCAGCATTTT.

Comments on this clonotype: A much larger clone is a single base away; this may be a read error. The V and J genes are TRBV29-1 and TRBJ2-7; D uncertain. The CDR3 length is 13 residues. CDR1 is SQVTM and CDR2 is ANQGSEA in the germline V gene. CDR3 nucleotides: TGCAGCGTTGTAGTTAACTTCTCCTGCGAGCAGTACTTC. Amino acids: CSVVVNFSCEQYF.

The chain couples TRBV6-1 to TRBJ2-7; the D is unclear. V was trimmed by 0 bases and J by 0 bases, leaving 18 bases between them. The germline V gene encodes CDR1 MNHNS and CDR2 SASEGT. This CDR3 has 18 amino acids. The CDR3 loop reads CASSEALKAGTYSYEQYF. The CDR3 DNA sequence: TGTGCCAGCAGTGAAGCCCTGAAGGCCGGAACTTACTCCTACGAGCAGTACTTC.